The clone carrying this T cell receptor (beta chain) was seen repeatedly, ten times or more. What it binds is unknown. These data originate in a study of CD8+CD57+ T cells in acquired aplastic anemia. Looking at the study overall: DNA from sorted CD4+ and CD8+ cells averaged about 3.2 ug.

The use of genomic DNA as template underpinned the TCR beta VDJ and CDR3 profiling. TCRdb ran MiXCR on the reads and lists one entry per CDR3 protein. The data contain roughly 250,000 distinct CDR3 sequences, about 44% of them singletons. Findings and caveats of the study: The study identified roughly 29 CD8+ CDR3 sequences shared by patients and controls.

The CDR3 sequence is 15 residues long. Per germline, CDR1 LNHDA and CDR2 SQIVND (reference sequence). The V and J ends lost 3 bases and 1 base, in that order; junction bases with no gene match: 6. The patients chosen for sequencing had shown expansion of CD8+CD57+ cells (detected by flow cytometry). The V gene is TRBV19, the J gene TRBJ2-7, with 7 bases fitting TRBD2. The sequencing sample was made of sorted CD4+, CD8+, or CD8+CD57+ T cells (not recorded which) from PBMCs. The receptor was derived from a human donor with aplastic anemia. DNA for the CDR3: TGTGCCAGTAGTATCGGGGGGACTTATTCCTACGAGCAGTACTTC. Its protein is CASSIGGTYSYEQYF.